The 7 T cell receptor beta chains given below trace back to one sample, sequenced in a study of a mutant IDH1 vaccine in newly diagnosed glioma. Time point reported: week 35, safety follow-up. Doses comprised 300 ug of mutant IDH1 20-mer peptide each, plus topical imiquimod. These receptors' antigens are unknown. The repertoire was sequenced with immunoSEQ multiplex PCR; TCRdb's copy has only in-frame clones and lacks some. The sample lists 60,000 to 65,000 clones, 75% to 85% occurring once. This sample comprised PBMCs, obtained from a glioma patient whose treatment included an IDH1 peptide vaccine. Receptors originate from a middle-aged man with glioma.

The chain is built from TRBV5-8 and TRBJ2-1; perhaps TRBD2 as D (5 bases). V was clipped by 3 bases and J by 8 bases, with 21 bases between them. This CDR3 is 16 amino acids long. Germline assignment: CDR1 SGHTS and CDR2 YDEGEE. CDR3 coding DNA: TGTGCCAGCAGCTCGGCCTTAGGTACAATCGGGGATGAGCAGTTCTTC. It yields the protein CASSSALGTIGDEQFF.

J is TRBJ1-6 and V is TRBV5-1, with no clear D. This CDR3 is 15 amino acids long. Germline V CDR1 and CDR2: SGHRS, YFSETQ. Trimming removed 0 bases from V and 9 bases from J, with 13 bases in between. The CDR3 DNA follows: TGCGCCAGCAGCTTGGCTCTAGGCCCCGGTTCACCCCTCCACTTT. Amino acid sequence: CASSLALGPGSPLHF.

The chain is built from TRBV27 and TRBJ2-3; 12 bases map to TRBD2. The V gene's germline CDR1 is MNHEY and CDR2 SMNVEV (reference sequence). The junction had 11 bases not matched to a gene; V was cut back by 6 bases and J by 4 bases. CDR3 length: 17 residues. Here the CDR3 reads CASSSGASGRAADTQYF. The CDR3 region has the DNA TGTGCCAGCAGCTCCGGGGCTAGCGGGAGGGCAGCAGATACGCAGTATTTT.

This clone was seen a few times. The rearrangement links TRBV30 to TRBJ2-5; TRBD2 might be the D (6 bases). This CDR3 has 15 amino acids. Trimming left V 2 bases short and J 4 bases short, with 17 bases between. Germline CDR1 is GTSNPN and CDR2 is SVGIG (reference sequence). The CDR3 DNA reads TGTGCCTGGAGTCCCCGTTCTTACGGGAGAGAGACCCAGTACTTC. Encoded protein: CAWSPRSYGRETQYF.

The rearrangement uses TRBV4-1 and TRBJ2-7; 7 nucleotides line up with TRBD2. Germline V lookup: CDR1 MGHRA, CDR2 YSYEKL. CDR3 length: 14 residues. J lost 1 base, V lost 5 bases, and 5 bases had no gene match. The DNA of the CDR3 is TGCGCCAGCAGCTCGGGGGGACCGTCCTACGAGCAGTACTTC. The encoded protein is CASSSGGPSYEQYF.

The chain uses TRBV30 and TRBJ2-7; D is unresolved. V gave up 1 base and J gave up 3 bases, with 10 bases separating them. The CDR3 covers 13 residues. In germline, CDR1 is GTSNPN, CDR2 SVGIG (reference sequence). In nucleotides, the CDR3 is TGTGCCTGGAGTGAAGGGCAGCTCTACGAGCAGTACTTC. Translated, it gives CAWSEGQLYEQYF.

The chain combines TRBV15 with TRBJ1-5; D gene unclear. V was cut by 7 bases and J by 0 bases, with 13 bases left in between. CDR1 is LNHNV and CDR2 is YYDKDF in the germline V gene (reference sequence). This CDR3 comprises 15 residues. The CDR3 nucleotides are TGTGCCACCACCGACCGACGGATTAGCAATCAGCCCCAGCATTTT. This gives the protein CATTDRRISNQPQHF.